Given below is one T cell receptor beta chain in context. The data stem from a study of blood T cell repertoires in COVID-19. Study summary: Donors in the United States, Italy and Spain gave samples during acute or convalescent COVID-19.

Patients of the Seattle cohort, enrolled during active infection, were followed longitudinally. Original analysis: Amplification of reference gene primers provided the estimated nucleated cell counts. Some clones are missing from TCRdb's copy, which holds only in-frame ones; the method was immunoSEQ multiplex PCR. That table is the source of V, J and clone size, and D and trimming were worked out from the DNA. Of around 430,000 clones listed, approximately 88% are singletons. The V and J ends lost 7 bases and 4 bases respectively, with 8 bases between them. The length of the CDR3 is 11 residues. CDR1 and CDR2 (germline): SQVTM, ANQGSEA.

The source is a woman aged 45 to 65 with COVID-19, enrolled during active disease. The sample consisted of peripheral blood. The V gene is TRBV29-1, the J gene TRBJ1-3, with D unclear. CDR3 sequence: CSALQGNTIYF. Written as DNA, the CDR3 is TGCAGCGCCCTTCAGGGAAACACCATATATTTT.